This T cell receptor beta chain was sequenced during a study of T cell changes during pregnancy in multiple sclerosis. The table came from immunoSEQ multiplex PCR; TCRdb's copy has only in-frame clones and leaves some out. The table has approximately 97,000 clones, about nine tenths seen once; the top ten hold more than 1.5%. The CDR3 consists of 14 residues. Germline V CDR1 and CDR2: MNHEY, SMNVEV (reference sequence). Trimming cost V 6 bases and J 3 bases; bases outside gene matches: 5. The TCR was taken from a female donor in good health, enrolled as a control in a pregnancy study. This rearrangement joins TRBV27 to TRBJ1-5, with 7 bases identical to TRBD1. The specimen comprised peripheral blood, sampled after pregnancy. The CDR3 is CASSRTGDNQPQHF. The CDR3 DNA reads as TGTGCCAGCAGCCGTACAGGGGACAATCAGCCCCAGCATTTT.